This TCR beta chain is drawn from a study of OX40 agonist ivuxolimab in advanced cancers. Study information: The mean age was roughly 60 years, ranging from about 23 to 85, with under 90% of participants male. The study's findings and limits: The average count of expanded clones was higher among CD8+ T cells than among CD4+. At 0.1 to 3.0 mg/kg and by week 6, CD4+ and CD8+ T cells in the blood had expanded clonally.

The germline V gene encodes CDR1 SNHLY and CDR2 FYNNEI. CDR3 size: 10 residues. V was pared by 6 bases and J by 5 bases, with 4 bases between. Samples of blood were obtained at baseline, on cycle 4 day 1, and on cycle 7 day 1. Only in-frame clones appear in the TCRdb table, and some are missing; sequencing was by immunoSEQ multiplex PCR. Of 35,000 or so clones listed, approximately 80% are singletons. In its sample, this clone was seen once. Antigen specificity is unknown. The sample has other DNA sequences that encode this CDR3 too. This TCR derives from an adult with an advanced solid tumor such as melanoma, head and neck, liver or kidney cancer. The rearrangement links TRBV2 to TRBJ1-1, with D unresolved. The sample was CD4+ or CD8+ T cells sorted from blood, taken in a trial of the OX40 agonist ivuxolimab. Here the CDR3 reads CASRGTEAFF. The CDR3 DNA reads TGTGCCAGCAGGGGGACTGAAGCTTTCTTT.